A selection of T cell receptor beta chains follows, all from one sample in a study of blood T cell repertoires in COVID-19. Clones were read by immunoSEQ multiplex PCR, and TCRdb kept only the in-frame ones, dropping some. This sample yields about 69,000 clones, of which 86% are seen a single time; roughly 2% belongs to the top ten. Sample: peripheral blood. These receptors were obtained from a young man with acute or convalescent COVID-19. Both conserved end residues are part of each CDR3. Fields, in order: V gene, J gene, D gene, CDR3 DNA, CDR3 protein. The D gene is left open where the match is weak.

>TRBV10-3|TRBJ1-3|.
TGTGCCATCAGTGAGTCTTTAGTCGGGGGAAACACCATATATTTT
CAISESLVGGNTIYF
>TRBV6-5|TRBJ1-2|.
TGTGCCAGCAGCAAGACAGATATAAACTATGGCTACACCTTC
CASSKTDINYGYTF
>TRBV5-1|TRBJ1-2|TRBD1
TGCGCCAGCAGCGTTGGGACAGGGAGCCGGTATGGCTACACCTTC
CASSVGTGSRYGYTF
>TRBV5-5|TRBJ1-5|.
TGTGCCAGCAGCTTGGCCTCCTTCGGTGGCAATCAGCCCCAGCATTTT
CASSLASFGGNQPQHF
>TRBV25-1|TRBJ1-2|.
TGTGCCAGCAGTGATTTTGGCGGGAACTATGGCTACACCTTC
CASSDFGGNYGYTF
>TRBV18|TRBJ2-5|TRBD2
TGTGCCAGCTCACCACCGGCTAGCGGGAGTAAAGAGACCCAGTACTTC
CASSPPASGSKETQYF
>TRBV3-1/TRBV3-2|TRBJ1-5|.
TGTGCCAGCAGCCAAGGTGGGGGCCAGCCCCAGCATTTT
CASSQGGGQPQHF
>TRBV7-2|TRBJ2-1|TRBD2
TGTGCCAGCAGTCCGCAGCGGGGGGGGCAGTTCTTC
CASSPQRGGQFF
>TRBV18|TRBJ1-2|TRBD1
TGTGCCAGCTCGACAAACAGGGGGGGGCTGCATGGCTACACCTTC
CASSTNRGGLHGYTF
>TRBV28|TRBJ1-5|TRBD1
TGTGCCAGCAGTATCGCGACAGGGCATCAGCCCCAGCATTTT
CASSIATGHQPQHF
>TRBV14|TRBJ2-1|TRBD2
TGTGCCAGCAGCCACAGGGTAGCGGGAGGACTAACCTACAATGAGCAGTTCTTC
CASSHRVAGGLTYNEQFF